This T cell receptor (beta chain) came from a study of regulatory dendritic cells for organ transplantation. Some clones are missing from TCRdb's copy, which holds only in-frame ones; the method was immunoSEQ multiplex PCR. The table has some 29,000 clones, about four fifths seen once. The CDR3 totals 15 residues. V lost 0 bases, J lost 5 bases, and 5 bases stayed unmatched. CDR1 and CDR2 (germline): SGDLS, YYNGEE. Sequencing was performed on naive CD4+ T cells from blood. As for subset: CD45RA+ naive T cells. This receptor was obtained from a human donor in good health. The chain employs TRBV9 and TRBJ2-3; 8 bases fit TRBD2. The CDR3 is CASSVAGGVGDTQYF. The CDR3 coding sequence is TGTGCCAGCAGCGTAGCGGGGGGGGTTGGAGATACGCAGTATTTT.